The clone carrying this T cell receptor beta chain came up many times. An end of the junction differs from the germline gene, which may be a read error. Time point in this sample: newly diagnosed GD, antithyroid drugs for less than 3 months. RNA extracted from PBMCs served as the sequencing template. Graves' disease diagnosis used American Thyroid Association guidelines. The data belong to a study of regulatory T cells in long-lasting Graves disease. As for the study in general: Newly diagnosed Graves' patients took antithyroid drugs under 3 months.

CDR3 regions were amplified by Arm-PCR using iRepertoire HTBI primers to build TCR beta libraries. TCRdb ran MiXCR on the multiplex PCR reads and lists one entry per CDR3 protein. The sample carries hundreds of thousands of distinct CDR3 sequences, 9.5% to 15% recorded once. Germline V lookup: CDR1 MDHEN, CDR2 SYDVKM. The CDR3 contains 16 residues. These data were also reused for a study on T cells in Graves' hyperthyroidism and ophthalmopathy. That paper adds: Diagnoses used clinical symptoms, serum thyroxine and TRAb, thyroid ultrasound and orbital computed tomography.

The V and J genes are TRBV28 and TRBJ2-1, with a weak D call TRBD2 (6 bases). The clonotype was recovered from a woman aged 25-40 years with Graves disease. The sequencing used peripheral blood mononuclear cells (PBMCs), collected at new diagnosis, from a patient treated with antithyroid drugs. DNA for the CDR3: TGTGCCAGCAGTTTACGGGCGGGGAGCTCCTACAATGAGCAGCTCTTC. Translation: CASSLRAGSSYNEQLF.